These T cell receptor beta chains were read from a single sample in a study of blood T cell repertoires in COVID-19. Using immunoSEQ multiplex PCR, the repertoire was profiled, and TCRdb retains in-frame clones only, with some absent. This sample has about 200,000 clones; over 85% occur once, and the top ten carry about 4%. What was sequenced was PBMCs or T cells enriched from blood (not recorded which). The receptors come from a woman aged 30 to 39 with acute COVID-19. The CDR3 runs from the conserved cysteine through the conserved F or W. A D gene is named only where the DNA matches it firmly. Expanded clones are given a class, and other clones once, few, many or no size at all.

cdr3_nt: TGTGCCAGCAGCTTAGATCGGCGGACACAAGCGAACACCGGGGAGCTGTTTTTT
cdr3_aa: CASSLDRRTQANTGELFF
d_call: -
j_call: TRBJ2-2
clone_size: -
v_call: TRBV11-3
cdr3_length: 18

cdr3_nt: TGTGCCAGCAGTTACAGGGGTGCCGGGGAGCTGTTTTTT
cdr3_aa: CASSYRGAGELFF
d_call: TRBD1
j_call: TRBJ2-2
clone_size: -
v_call: TRBV25-1
cdr3_length: 13

cdr3_nt: TGTGCCAGCAGCCCTCAGGGATCTGGACGGGAAAAACTGTTTTTT
cdr3_aa: CASSPQGSGREKLFF
d_call: -
j_call: TRBJ1-4
clone_size: -
v_call: TRBV14
cdr3_length: 15

cdr3_nt: TGTGCCAGCAGCTTAGGTCCCAATAGCAATCAGCCCCAGCATTTT
cdr3_aa: CASSLGPNSNQPQHF
d_call: -
j_call: TRBJ1-5
clone_size: once
v_call: TRBV13
cdr3_length: 15

cdr3_nt: TGTGCCAGCAGCCAAGTTGCCGGGGGTGAGCAGTTCTTC
cdr3_aa: CASSQVAGGEQFF
d_call: -
j_call: TRBJ2-1
clone_size: -
v_call: TRBV3-1/TRBV3-2
cdr3_length: 13

cdr3_nt: TGTGCCAGCAGTACCGGGACAAATTATGGCTACACCTTC
cdr3_aa: CASSTGTNYGYTF
d_call: -
j_call: TRBJ1-2
clone_size: -
v_call: TRBV12-3/TRBV12-4
cdr3_length: 13

cdr3_nt: TGTGCCAGCAGCCAAGCCGGGACTTATGGCTACACCTTC
cdr3_aa: CASSQAGTYGYTF
d_call: -
j_call: TRBJ1-2
clone_size: -
v_call: TRBV3-1/TRBV3-2
cdr3_length: 13

cdr3_nt: TGCGCCAGCAGTGTCAAGACAAGGGAGGCACCTATGGCGCAGTACTTC
cdr3_aa: CASSVKTREAPMAQYF
d_call: -
j_call: TRBJ2-7
clone_size: -
v_call: TRBV10-1
cdr3_length: 16

cdr3_nt: TGTGCCAGCGACCCAGGACAGGGGATTAGCTCCTACGAGCAGTACTTC
cdr3_aa: CASDPGQGISSYEQYF
d_call: TRBD1
j_call: TRBJ2-7
clone_size: once
v_call: TRBV2
cdr3_length: 16

cdr3_nt: TGTGCCAGCAGTGAGGTCCGTAGCCTTAACTATGGCTACACCTTC
cdr3_aa: CASSEVRSLNYGYTF
d_call: -
j_call: TRBJ1-2
clone_size: -
v_call: TRBV2
cdr3_length: 15

cdr3_nt: TGTGCCAGCAGCTCTCACGACAACACTGGAAACACCATATATTTT
cdr3_aa: CASSSHDNTGNTIYF
d_call: -
j_call: TRBJ1-3
clone_size: -
v_call: TRBV7-9
cdr3_length: 15

cdr3_nt: TGTGCCATCAGTCCTAGGGGGACAGGGCACACTGAAGCTTTCTTT
cdr3_aa: CAISPRGTGHTEAFF
d_call: TRBD1
j_call: TRBJ1-1
clone_size: -
v_call: TRBV10-3
cdr3_length: 15

cdr3_nt: TGCAGCGTTGAAGATCGAGCGGGCCCCTACAATGAGCAGTTCTTC
cdr3_aa: CSVEDRAGPYNEQFF
d_call: -
j_call: TRBJ2-1
clone_size: -
v_call: TRBV29-1
cdr3_length: 15

cdr3_nt: TGCGCCAGCACCACAGGGGTCCAGAGGAATGAAAAACTGTTTTTT
cdr3_aa: CASTTGVQRNEKLFF
d_call: TRBD1
j_call: TRBJ1-4
clone_size: -
v_call: TRBV5-1
cdr3_length: 15

cdr3_nt: TGCAGTGCTATTGACATTCGTCCTATCTCTGGGGCCAACGTCCTGACTTTC
cdr3_aa: CSAIDIRPISGANVLTF
d_call: -
j_call: TRBJ2-6
clone_size: -
v_call: TRBV20-1
cdr3_length: 17

cdr3_nt: TGTGCCAGCAGTGAATATCCCGTGGGGGCCACTGAAGCTTTCTTT
cdr3_aa: CASSEYPVGATEAFF
d_call: -
j_call: TRBJ1-1
clone_size: -
v_call: TRBV25-1
cdr3_length: 15